Given below is one T cell receptor beta chain in context. Its antigen is undetermined. Trimming stripped 7 bases from V and 2 bases from J, with 13 bases between. Germline assignment: CDR1 PRHDT and CDR2 FYEKMQ (reference sequence). The CDR3 contains 14 residues. These data are taken from a study of siplizumab effects on memory and regulatory T cells. General study findings and limits: A small minority of alloreactive clones were mapped to unstimulated subsets. In unstimulated cells, naive T cells appeared more diverse than memory T cells and seemed major alloresponse contributors.

Method: immunoSEQ multiplex PCR; TCRdb's copy keeps in-frame clones and lacks some. The repertoire holds 70,000 to 90,000 clones, with about 92% as singletons. The source is a human donor in good health. V gene TRBV13 combines with J gene TRBJ2-3; either TRBD1 or TRBD2 may fit D (5 bases each). The sequenced sample was CD8+ T cells sorted from blood. As DNA, the CDR3 is TGTGCCAGCAACCCGGGACCTCTCACAGATACGCAGTATTTT. Amino acid sequence: CASNPGPLTDTQYF.